Each of the 31 T cell receptor beta chains below was sequenced from the same sample in a study of blood T cell repertoires in COVID-19. Some clones are missing from TCRdb's copy, which holds only in-frame ones; the method was immunoSEQ multiplex PCR. Of about 14,000 clones in the sample, roughly four fifths were seen once. Sample: peripheral blood. The source is a boy aged 2 to 10 with active or convalescent COVID-19.

This clone has just a few counts. The chain is built from TRBV20-1 and TRBJ2-5; 16 bases fit TRBD2. The J segment lost 4 bases and the V segment lost 3 bases, leaving 11 bases of the junction unmatched. CDR3 size: 18 residues. CDR1 is DFQATT, CDR2 SNEGSKA, per germline (reference sequence). The CDR3 DNA sequence: TGCAGTGCTAGTGGGACTAGCGGGAGGGCCGAGCGGACAGAGACCCAGTACTTC. The encoded protein is CSASGTSGRAERTETQYF.

This clone has a handful of counts. The rearrangement uses TRBV5-1 and TRBJ1-1; D uncertain. V dropped 0 bases and J dropped 3 bases, with 9 bases sitting between them. Per germline, CDR1 SGHRS and CDR2 YFSETQ. The CDR3 is 14 amino acids. The CDR3 is CASSLDGFDTEAFF. The CDR3 DNA is TGCGCCAGCAGCTTGGACGGTTTCGACACTGAAGCTTTCTTT.

V and J are TRBV7-2 and TRBJ2-7, with a possible D match to TRBD2 (6 bases). The CDR3 sequence is 15 residues long. The germline CDR1 and CDR2 sequences are SGHTA and FQGNSA. V was shortened by 4 bases and J by 4 bases, with 17 bases between the two germline ends. CDR3 DNA sequence: TGTGCCAGCAGCTCCGCCCGGGGACTTGGGTACGAGCAGTACTTC. Its translation: CASSSARGLGYEQYF.

The rearrangement joins TRBV7-2 to TRBJ2-5; D possibly corresponds to TRBD2 (6 bases). Trimming cost V 3 bases and J 1 base, with 12 bases left between them. This CDR3 comprises 15 residues. Germline V gives CDR1 SGHTA, CDR2 FQGNSA. DNA of the CDR3: TGTGCCAGCAGCTTCACGCGGGGAGCCCAAGAGACCCAGTACTTC. It codes for CASSFTRGAQETQYF.

The gene calls are TRBV27 and TRBJ1-2; 8 bases line up with TRBD1. The CDR3 totals 14 residues. Germline assignment: CDR1 MNHEY and CDR2 SMNVEV (reference sequence). V lost 5 bases and J lost 4; bases outside the gene matches: 6. CDR3 amino acids: CASSPGTGFYGYTF. Here the CDR3 DNA reads TGTGCCAGCAGTCCCGGGACAGGTTTCTATGGCTACACCTTC.

V and J are TRBV3-1 (or the pseudogene TRBV3-2) and TRBJ1-2; the D is unclear. Looked up from germline, CDR1 is LGHDT and CDR2 is YNNKEL (reference sequence). The CDR3 totals 12 residues. V lost 3 bases and J 3 bases, leaving 5 bases between the germline ends. CDR3: CASSQNYYGYTF. In DNA, the CDR3 is TGTGCCAGCAGCCAGAACTACTATGGCTACACCTTC.

This chain joins TRBV6-6 and TRBJ2-5, with TRBD1 as a possible D gene (5 bases). V was clipped by 7 bases and J by 5 bases, with 17 bases between them. Germline CDR1 reads MNHNY; CDR2 reads SVGAGI (reference sequence). The CDR3 has 14 amino acids. This CDR3 is CASTEGRVAETQYF. Written as DNA, the CDR3 is TGTGCCAGCACCGAAGGCAGGGTGGCGGAGACCCAGTACTTC.

The rearrangement links TRBV27 to TRBJ2-7; no clear D gene. V lost 3 bases and J 3 bases, leaving 3 bases between the germline ends. The germline gives CDR1 MNHEY, CDR2 SMNVEV (reference sequence). The CDR3 spans 11 residues. CDR3: CASSFHYEQYV. DNA for the CDR3: TGTGCCAGCAGTTTTCACTACGAGCAGTACGTC.

The CDR3 here is CASSLSPGRSSYNEQFF. CDR3 DNA sequence: TGTGCCAGCAGTTTATCGCCAGGGCGTTCCTCCTACAATGAGCAGTTCTTC. The chain links TRBV27 to TRBJ2-1; tentative D call: TRBD1 (5 bases). This CDR3 is 17 amino acids long. V lost 0 bases, J lost 0 bases, and 12 bases lay in between. Per germline, CDR1 MNHEY and CDR2 SMNVEV (reference sequence).

In its sample, this clone was seen a few times. V usage is TRBV5-5 and J usage is TRBJ1-4; D uncertain. Trimming stripped 0 bases from V and 6 bases from J, with 12 bases between. The CDR3 is made up of 15 amino acids. CDR1 is SGHKS, CDR2 YYEKEE, per germline (reference sequence). CDR3 in DNA: TGTGCCAGCAGCTTGGGGACTGATAAAGATGAAAAACTGTTTTTT. This codes for CASSLGTDKDEKLFF.

The chain recombines TRBV28 with TRBJ1-2; TRBD1 matches 7 bases. The CDR3 sequence is 14 residues long. V was pared by 4 bases and J by 6 bases, with 8 bases of the junction left unmatched. Germline CDR1 reads MDHEN; CDR2 reads SYDVKM. The CDR3: CASSSQDRVNGYTF. The CDR3 nucleotides read TGTGCCAGCAGTTCCCAAGACAGGGTCAATGGCTACACCTTC.

By share of the sample, this clone is medium-sized. The V and J genes are TRBV2 and TRBJ1-2, with a possible D match to TRBD1 (5 bases). Germline lookup yields CDR1 SNHLY and CDR2 FYNNEI. Deletions cut 10 bases from V and 3 bases from J, with 15 bases between. This CDR3 is built from 13 residues. CDR3 protein: CATAGGIDYGYTF. The DNA of the CDR3 is TGTGCCACCGCGGGGGGGATCGACTATGGCTACACCTTC.

V and J are TRBV2 and TRBJ2-7; possible D gene TRBD1, 6 bases. Trimming pared 8 bases from V and 2 bases from J, leaving 10 bases between. The CDR3 is 12 amino acids. Germline loops: CDR1 SNHLY, CDR2 FYNNEI. The CDR3 DNA is TGTGCCAGCGGGAACAGGGCCTACGAGCAGTACGTC. Residues: CASGNRAYEQYV.

This clone showed up just a few times. V usage is TRBV5-1 and J usage is TRBJ2-7, with TRBD2 as a possible D gene (6 bases). The CDR3 has 18 residues. Trimming stripped 0 bases from V and 4 bases from J, with 23 bases between. CDR1 and CDR2 from the germline V gene are SGHRS and YFSETQ. This chain's CDR3 is CASSLGSGLKLASYEQYF. CDR3 nucleotide sequence: TGCGCCAGCAGCTTGGGTAGCGGACTAAAACTTGCCAGTTACGAGCAGTACTTC.

The V and J genes are TRBV15 and TRBJ2-7; 8 bases match TRBD2. V gave up 5 bases and J gave up 6 bases; unmatched junction bases: 9. Per the germline V gene, CDR1 is LNHNV and CDR2 is YYDKDF (reference sequence). CDR3 length: 14 amino acids. CDR3 in DNA: TGTGCCACCAGCCTAAGAGTAGCGGGGACCGAGCAGTACTTC. This translates into CATSLRVAGTEQYF.

The CDR3 DNA follows: TGTGCCAGCAGCCACCGGGGATGGGGGCCTTCTGGGGCCAACGTCCTGACTTTC. The encoded protein is CASSHRGWGPSGANVLTF. The chain recombines TRBV14 with TRBJ2-6; maybe TRBD1 (6 bases). The CDR3 extends over 18 amino acids. V dropped 3 bases and J dropped 1 base, with 16 bases sitting between them. CDR1 is SGHDN, CDR2 FVKESK, per germline.

This clone was observed once. V is TRBV10-3 and J is TRBJ2-7; 7 nucleotides line up with TRBD1. The germline V gene has CDR1 ENHRY and CDR2 SYGVKD. Trimming removed 6 bases from V and 2 bases from J; junction bases left unmatched: 7. The CDR3 is 14 residues long. The CDR3, as DNA: TGTGCCATCAGGCGGACAGGCCACCCCTACGAGCAGTACTTC. Encoded protein: CAIRRTGHPYEQYF.

CDR3 region: CASSLVVGAKGEQYF. CDR3 DNA sequence: TGTGCCAGCAGCTTAGTAGTGGGAGCCAAGGGTGAGCAGTACTTC. The chain recombines TRBV7-9 with TRBJ2-7, with D perhaps TRBD2 (5 bases). Germline V gene lookup returns CDR1 SEHNR and CDR2 FQNEAQ (reference sequence). CDR3 size: 15 residues. Trimming shortened V by 1 base and J by 7 bases, and 17 bases separated the two germline ends. The complete variable domain, with remaining parts taken from reference TRBV7-9 and TRBJ2-7, reads DTGVSQNPRHKITKRGQNVTFRCDPISEHNRLYWYRQTLGQGPEFLTYFQNEAQLEKSRLLSDRFSAERPKGSFSTLEIQRTEQGDSAMYLCASSLVVGAKGEQYFGPGTRLTVT.

The chain joins TRBV7-6 to TRBJ2-1, with 7 positions matching TRBD1. The CDR3 length is 16 residues. Germline V gene lookup returns CDR1 SGHVS and CDR2 FNYEAQ. The V gene end was trimmed by 4 bases and the J gene end by 3 bases; junction bases not matched to a gene: 9. This CDR3 reads CASSSNRGKNYNEQFF. For the CDR3, the DNA is TGTGCCAGCAGCTCCAACAGGGGAAAGAACTACAATGAGCAGTTCTTC.

The rearrangement links TRBV11-2 to TRBJ1-2; 9 bases fit TRBD1. The CDR3 sequence is 16 residues long. Unmatched junction bases numbered 13, after V lost 4 bases and J lost 7 bases. CDR1 and CDR2 (germline): SGHAT, FQNNGV. CDR3 amino acids: CASSSPAGTGWGGYTF. Here the CDR3 DNA reads TGTGCCAGCAGCTCACCGGCCGGGACAGGGTGGGGTGGCTACACCTTC.

The chain employs TRBV6-5 and TRBJ2-1; D possibly corresponds to TRBD2 (6 bases). Trimming shortened V by 0 bases and J by 8 bases, and 14 bases separated the two germline ends. This CDR3 has 15 residues. Per the germline V gene, CDR1 is MNHEY and CDR2 is SVGAGI. CDR3 DNA: TGTGCCAGCAGTTACTCGGACGGGAGAGGGGATGAGCAGTTCTTC. This encodes CASSYSDGRGDEQFF.

There are a few counts of this clone. V and J are TRBV4-1 and TRBJ2-1; tentative D call: TRBD2 (5 bases). Trimming stripped 4 bases from V and 5 bases from J, with 21 bases between. In germline, CDR1 is MGHRA, CDR2 YSYEKL. This CDR3 comprises 17 residues. CDR3 sequence reads: CASSLQTGGILHNEQFF. The CDR3 DNA follows: TGCGCCAGCAGCCTCCAGACTGGAGGTATCTTACACAATGAGCAGTTCTTC.

The chain is built from TRBV9 and TRBJ1-6; 9 nucleotides line up with TRBD1. This CDR3 region has 17 residues. The V segment lost 0 bases and the J segment 4 bases; nucleotides outside the gene matches: 5. Germline V lookup: CDR1 SGDLS, CDR2 YYNGEE. In DNA form, the CDR3 reads TGTGCCAGCAGCGTAGGAACCGGGACAGGGTATAATTCACCCCTCCACTTT. It encodes CASSVGTGTGYNSPLHF. The whole variable domain, remainder taken from reference TRBV9 and TRBJ1-6, is DSGVTQTPKHLITATGQRVTLRCSPRSGDLSVYWYQQSLDQGLQFLIQYYNGEERAKGNILERFSAQQFPDLHSELNLSSLELGDSALYFCASSVGTGTGYNSPLHFGNGTRLTVT.

This clone was observed once. This chain uses TRBV27 with TRBJ2-3, with 12 bases fitting TRBD2. Germline assignment: CDR1 MNHEY and CDR2 SMNVEV (reference sequence). The CDR3 is made up of 18 amino acids. V was pared by 4 bases and J by 1 base, with 9 bases of the junction left unmatched. CDR3 DNA: TGTGCCAGCAGTTGGCGACTAAGACTAGCGGGGGGCACAGATACGCAGTATTTT. As protein: CASSWRLRLAGGTDTQYF.

The V call is TRBV7-9, the J call TRBJ1-5; D call uncertain. Germline V lookup: CDR1 SEHNR, CDR2 FQNEAQ (reference sequence). V was pared by 5 bases and J by 11 bases, with 19 bases between. The CDR3 contains 14 residues. The CDR3 reads CASSLGAGLVAQHF. The CDR3 DNA sequence: TGTGCCAGCAGCCTAGGCGCGGGCTTAGTGGCCCAGCATTTT.

The CDR3 protein is CASSLVDRGYEQYV. The CDR3 DNA sequence: TGTGCCAGCAGCTTAGTCGACAGGGGCTACGAGCAGTACGTC. The rearrangement links TRBV11-2 to TRBJ2-7, with TRBD1 identical over 8 bases. The CDR3 is 14 amino acids. Germline V gene lookup returns CDR1 SGHAT and CDR2 FQNNGV. The junction had 2 bases not matched to a gene; V was cut back by 1 base and J by 3 bases.

V is TRBV7-2 and J is TRBJ2-7; possibly TRBD2 for D (6 bases). The CDR3 is made up of 12 amino acids. Germline V gene lookup returns CDR1 SGHTA and CDR2 FQGNSA. Trimming took 5 bases from V and 3 from J, leaving 8 bases between them. CDR3 in DNA: TGTGCCAGCAGCGGGACTTACTACGAGCAGTACTTC. Its protein product is CASSGTYYEQYF.

This chain joins TRBV30 and TRBJ1-1; D is perhaps TRBD1 (6 bases). The V gene lost 5 bases and the J gene lost 8 bases, with 12 bases spanning the gap. The CDR3 totals 11 residues. The V gene's germline CDR1 is GTSNPN and CDR2 SVGIG (reference sequence). The CDR3 region is CAWLVQGEAFF. The CDR3 DNA is TGTGCCTGGCTCGTCCAGGGGGAAGCTTTCTTT.

This clone has a handful of counts. DNA for the CDR3: TGTGCCAGCATTAGACAGGATTCGAGGAACACTGAAGCTTTCTTT. Amino acids: CASIRQDSRNTEAFF. The rearrangement joins TRBV6-5 to TRBJ1-1; tentatively, D is TRBD1 (6 bases). The CDR3 is 15 residues long. Germline assignment: CDR1 MNHEY and CDR2 SVGAGI. V lost 7 bases and J 1 base, leaving 16 bases between the germline ends.

This chain links TRBV5-8 with TRBJ1-5; D uncertain. This CDR3 has 15 residues. V was pared by 0 bases and J by 7 bases, with 14 bases between. CDR1 is SGHTS and CDR2 is YDEGEE in the germline V gene. CDR3 in DNA: TGTGCCAGCAGCTTGGATGGTCGGGGAGCGCAGCCCCAGCATTTT. It translates to CASSLDGRGAQPQHF.

The chain joins TRBV6-5 to TRBJ2-1; tentatively, D is TRBD1 (5 bases). The CDR3 contains 14 residues. Trimming stripped 4 bases from V and 4 bases from J, with 11 bases between. Germline values: CDR1 MNHEY, CDR2 SVGAGI. The CDR3 region is CASSFRGAYNEQFF. The CDR3 bases are TGTGCCAGCAGTTTTAGGGGCGCTTACAATGAGCAGTTCTTC.